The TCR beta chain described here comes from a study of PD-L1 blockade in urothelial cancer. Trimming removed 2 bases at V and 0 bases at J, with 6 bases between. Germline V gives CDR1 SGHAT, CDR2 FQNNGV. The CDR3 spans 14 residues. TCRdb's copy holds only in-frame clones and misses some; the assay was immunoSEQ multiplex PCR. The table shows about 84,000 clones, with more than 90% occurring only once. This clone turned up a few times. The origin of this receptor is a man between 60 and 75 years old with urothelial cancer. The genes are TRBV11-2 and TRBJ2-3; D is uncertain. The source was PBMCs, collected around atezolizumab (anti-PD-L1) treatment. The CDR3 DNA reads TGTGCCAGCAGCTTAATTCAAAGCACAGATACGCAGTATTTT. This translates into CASSLIQSTDTQYF.